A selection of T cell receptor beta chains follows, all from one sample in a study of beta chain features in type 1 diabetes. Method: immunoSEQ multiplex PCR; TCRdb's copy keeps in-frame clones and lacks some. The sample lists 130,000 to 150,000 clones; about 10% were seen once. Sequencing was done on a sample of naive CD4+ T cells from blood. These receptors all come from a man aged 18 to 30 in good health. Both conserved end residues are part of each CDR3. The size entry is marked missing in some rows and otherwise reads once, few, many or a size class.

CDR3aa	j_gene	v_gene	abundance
CASSEAAQPQHF	TRBJ1-5	TRBV2	few
CASSLGLESYEQYF	TRBJ2-7	TRBV5-1	few
CSAQTGVGYTF	TRBJ1-2	TRBV20-1	.
CASSLDGDTQYF	TRBJ2-3	TRBV6-6	.
CASRPPGQLAKNIQYF	TRBJ2-4	TRBV6-6	few
CASSLEWQGAPRIQYF	TRBJ2-4	TRBV7-9	.
CASSPIVSGNTIYF	TRBJ1-3	TRBV9	.
CASSMAGFLGGYTF	TRBJ1-2	TRBV11-2	.
CATSRPGQGNSYNSPLHF	TRBJ1-6	TRBV15	few
CAIRIDRSDTQYF	TRBJ2-3	TRBV10-3	.
CASRSAGGETQYF	TRBJ2-5	TRBV5-5	.
CASSDRGQGYEQYF	TRBJ2-7	TRBV25-1	many
CASSEGTGSSQPQHF	TRBJ1-5	TRBV9	.
CASSLRDREYGEQYF	TRBJ2-7	TRBV7-3	few
CASSPTTSRGYEQYF	TRBJ2-7	TRBV28	many
CASSLVNRETQYF	TRBJ2-5	TRBV5-5	few
CASSPGTVYEQYF	TRBJ2-7	TRBV4-3	few
CASSLLAEGSYNEQFF	TRBJ2-1	TRBV7-9	few
CASSPGTGGDSGANVLTF	TRBJ2-6	TRBV5-4	.
CASSPRRLGVVQETQYF	TRBJ2-5	TRBV19	.
CAAGRAMNTGELFF	TRBJ2-2	TRBV7-6	.
CSVTSQGGGTDTQYF	TRBJ2-3	TRBV29-1	.
CASSSPQGAAYEQYF	TRBJ2-7	TRBV27	few
CASSSGLAGEQFF	TRBJ2-1	TRBV6-6	.
CASRAGTGSSETQYF	TRBJ2-5	TRBV7-7	.
CASTSWQGKNTEAFF	TRBJ1-1	TRBV19	few
CATSSESSHGYTF	TRBJ1-2	TRBV15	few
CASSDMAGGMGETQYF	TRBJ2-5	TRBV2	.
CASSLWQRGALGNEQFF	TRBJ2-1	TRBV11-2	few
CAWSRQGSYGYTF	TRBJ1-2	TRBV30	few
CASSRSGGAGADTQYF	TRBJ2-3	TRBV7-9	few
CASSAGGRMNTEAFF	TRBJ1-1	TRBV19	.
CASSTSQGGYSNQPQHF	TRBJ1-5	TRBV28	.
CASSATGVYEQFF	TRBJ2-1	TRBV5-4	many
CASSLLSNQPQHF	TRBJ1-5	TRBV27	.